The sequence of this T cell receptor (beta chain) was determined in a study of T cell responses to AZD1222 COVID-19 vaccine. In regard to this clone: As yet, its antigen is unknown.

Repertoires were generated with immunoSEQ multiplex PCR, while TCRdb's copy carries only in-frame clones and drops some. Altogether about 120,000 clones are present, about 90% being singletons, with the ten largest covering roughly 1.5%. Study-level points and caveats: Baseline seropositivity occurred in only a handful of AZD1222 recipients. Repertoire sampling happened only post peak T cell response. Breadth and depth of Spike-specific TCRs rose after two AZD1222 doses.

This sample comprised peripheral blood, obtained on day 0 of AZD1222 vaccination. The clonotype comes from an adult in good health.

The CDR3 spells CASSLSGRAGGIDTQYF. For the CDR3, the DNA is TGCGCCAGCAGCCTGTCCGGGAGGGCCGGGGGGATAGATACGCAGTATTTT. This chain connects TRBV4-3 to TRBJ2-3, with TRBD2 identical over 8 bases. V was pared by 4 bases and J by 5 bases, with 14 bases of the junction left unmatched. The CDR3 is 17 amino acids. Germline V lookup: CDR1 LGHNA, CDR2 YSLEER.